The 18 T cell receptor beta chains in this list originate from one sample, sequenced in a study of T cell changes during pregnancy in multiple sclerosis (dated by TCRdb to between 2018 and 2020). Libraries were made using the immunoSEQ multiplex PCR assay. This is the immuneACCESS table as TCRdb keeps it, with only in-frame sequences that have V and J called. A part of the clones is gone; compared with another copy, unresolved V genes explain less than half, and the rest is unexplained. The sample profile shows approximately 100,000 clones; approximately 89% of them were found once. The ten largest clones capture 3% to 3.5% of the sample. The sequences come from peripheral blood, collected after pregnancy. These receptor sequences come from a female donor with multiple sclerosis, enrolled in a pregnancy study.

The chain's CDR3 is CASSLDREYGYTF. The CDR3 DNA reads as TGTGCCAGCAGCTTGGACAGAGAGTATGGCTACACCTTC. The V gene is TRBV5-4, the J gene TRBJ1-2; no clear D gene. V lost 0 bases, J lost 5 bases, and 8 bases lay in between. CDR3 size: 13 residues. Germline CDR1 SGHNT, CDR2 YYREEE (reference sequence).

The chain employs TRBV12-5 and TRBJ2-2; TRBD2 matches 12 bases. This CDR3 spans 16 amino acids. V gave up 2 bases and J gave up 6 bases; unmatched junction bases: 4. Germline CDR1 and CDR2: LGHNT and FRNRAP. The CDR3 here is CASGLTRTSGAGELFF. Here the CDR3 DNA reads TGTGCTAGTGGTTTGACCCGGACTAGCGGGGCCGGGGAGCTGTTTTTT.

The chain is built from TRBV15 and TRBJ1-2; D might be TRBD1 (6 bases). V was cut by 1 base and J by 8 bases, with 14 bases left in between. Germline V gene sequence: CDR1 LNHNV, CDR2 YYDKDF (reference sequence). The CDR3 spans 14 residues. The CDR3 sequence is CATSRVSGVEGYTF. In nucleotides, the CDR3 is TGTGCCACCAGCAGAGTCTCAGGGGTGGAGGGCTACACCTTC.

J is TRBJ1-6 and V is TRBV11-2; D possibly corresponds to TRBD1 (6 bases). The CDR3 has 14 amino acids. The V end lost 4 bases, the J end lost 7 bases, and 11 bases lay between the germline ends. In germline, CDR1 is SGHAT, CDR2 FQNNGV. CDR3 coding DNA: TGTGCCAGCAGCTATAATCAGGGGAATTCACCCCTCCACTTT. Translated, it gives CASSYNQGNSPLHF.

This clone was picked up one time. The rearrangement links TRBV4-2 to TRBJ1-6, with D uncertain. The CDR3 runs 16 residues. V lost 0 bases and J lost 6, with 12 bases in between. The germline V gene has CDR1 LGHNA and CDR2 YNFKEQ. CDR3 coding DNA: TGTGCCAGCAGCCAAGAGGCCGGGATTCGTAATTCACCCCTCCACTTT. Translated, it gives CASSQEAGIRNSPLHF.

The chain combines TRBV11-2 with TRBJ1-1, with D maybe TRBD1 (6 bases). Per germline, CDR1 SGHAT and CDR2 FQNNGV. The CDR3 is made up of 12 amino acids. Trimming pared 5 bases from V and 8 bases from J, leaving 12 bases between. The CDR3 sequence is CASSVTGIEAFF. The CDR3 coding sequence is TGTGCCAGCAGCGTGACAGGAATCGAAGCTTTCTTT.

The CDR3 sequence is CASSESTSGGEQFF. The CDR3 nucleotides are TGCGCCAGCAGTGAGTCCACTAGCGGGGGGGAGCAGTTCTTC. The chain joins TRBV10-1 to TRBJ2-1; 12 positions agree with TRBD2. The CDR3 is 14 residues long. The V and J ends lost 0 bases and 10 bases, in that order; junction bases with no gene match: 1. The germline V gene has CDR1 WNHNN and CDR2 SYGVQD (reference sequence).

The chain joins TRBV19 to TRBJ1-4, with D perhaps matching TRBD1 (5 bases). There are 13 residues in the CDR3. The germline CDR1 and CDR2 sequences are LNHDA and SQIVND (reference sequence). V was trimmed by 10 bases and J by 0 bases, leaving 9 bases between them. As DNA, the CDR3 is TGTGCCACCGGGGGGGCAACTAATGAAAAACTGTTTTTT. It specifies CATGGATNEKLFF.

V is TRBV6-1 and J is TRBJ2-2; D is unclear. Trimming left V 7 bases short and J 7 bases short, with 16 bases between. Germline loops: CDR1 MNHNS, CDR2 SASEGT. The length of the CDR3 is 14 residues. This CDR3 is CASTPVGVDGELFF. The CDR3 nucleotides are TGTGCCAGCACCCCAGTTGGAGTGGACGGGGAGCTGTTTTTT.

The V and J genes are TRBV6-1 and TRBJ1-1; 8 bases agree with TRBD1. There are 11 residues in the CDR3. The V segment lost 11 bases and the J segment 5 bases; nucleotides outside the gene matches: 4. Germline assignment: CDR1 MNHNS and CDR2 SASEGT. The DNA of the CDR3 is TGTGCCTCGGACAGGGCGACTGAAGCTTTCTTT. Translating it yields CASDRATEAFF.

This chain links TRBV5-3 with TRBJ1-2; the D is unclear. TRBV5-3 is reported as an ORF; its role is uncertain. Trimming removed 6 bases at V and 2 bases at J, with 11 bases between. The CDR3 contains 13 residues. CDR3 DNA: TGTGCCAGAATGGCACAGATAAACTATGGCTACACCTTC. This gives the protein CARMAQINYGYTF.

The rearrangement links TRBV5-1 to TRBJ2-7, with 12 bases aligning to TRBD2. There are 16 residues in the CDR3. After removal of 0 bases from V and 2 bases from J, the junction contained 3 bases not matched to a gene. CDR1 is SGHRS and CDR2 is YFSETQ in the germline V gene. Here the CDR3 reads CASSLALAGGTYEQYF. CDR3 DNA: TGCGCCAGCAGCTTGGCACTAGCGGGGGGTACCTACGAGCAGTACTTC.

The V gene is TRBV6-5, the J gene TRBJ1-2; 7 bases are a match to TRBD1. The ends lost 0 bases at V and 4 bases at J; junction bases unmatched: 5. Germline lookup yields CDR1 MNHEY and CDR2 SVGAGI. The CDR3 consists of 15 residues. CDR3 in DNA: TGTGCCAGCAGTTACTCGGAGGGACAGCTCTATGGCTACACCTTC. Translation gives CASSYSEGQLYGYTF.

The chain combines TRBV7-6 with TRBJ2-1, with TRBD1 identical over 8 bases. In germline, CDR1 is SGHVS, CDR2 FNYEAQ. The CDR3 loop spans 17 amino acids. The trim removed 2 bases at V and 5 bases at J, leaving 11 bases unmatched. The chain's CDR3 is CASSLPWTGPLDNEQFF. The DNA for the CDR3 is TGTGCCAGCAGCTTACCTTGGACAGGGCCCCTGGACAATGAGCAGTTCTTC.

CDR3 residues: CASSLGLGETQYF. As DNA, the CDR3 is TGTGCCAGCAGTTTGGGACTAGGGGAGACCCAGTACTTC. This chain uses TRBV27 with TRBJ2-5; 8 nucleotides align to TRBD2. This CDR3 is 13 amino acids long. Germline V gene lookup returns CDR1 MNHEY and CDR2 SMNVEV (reference sequence). Trimming at V came to 3 bases and at J to 5 bases, leaving 2 bases not matched to a gene.

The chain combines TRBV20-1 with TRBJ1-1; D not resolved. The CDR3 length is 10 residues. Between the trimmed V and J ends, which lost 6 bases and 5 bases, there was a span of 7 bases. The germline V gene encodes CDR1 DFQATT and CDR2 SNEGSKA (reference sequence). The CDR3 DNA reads TGCAGTGCCCGGGTGACTGAAGCTTTCTTT. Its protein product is CSARVTEAFF.

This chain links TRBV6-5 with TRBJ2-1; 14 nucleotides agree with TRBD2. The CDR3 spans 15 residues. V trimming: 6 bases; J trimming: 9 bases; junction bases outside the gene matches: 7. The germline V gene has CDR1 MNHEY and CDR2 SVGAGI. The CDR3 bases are TGTGCCAGCAGCCGACTAGCGGGGGGGCTTGGTGAGCAGTTCTTC. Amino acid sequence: CASSRLAGGLGEQFF.

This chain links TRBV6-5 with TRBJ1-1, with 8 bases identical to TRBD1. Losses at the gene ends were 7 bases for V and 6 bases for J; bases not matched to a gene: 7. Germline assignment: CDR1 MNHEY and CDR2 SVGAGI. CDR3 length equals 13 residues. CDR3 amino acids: CASTDRGIPEAFF. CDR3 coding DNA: TGTGCCAGCACCGACAGGGGCATCCCTGAAGCTTTCTTT.